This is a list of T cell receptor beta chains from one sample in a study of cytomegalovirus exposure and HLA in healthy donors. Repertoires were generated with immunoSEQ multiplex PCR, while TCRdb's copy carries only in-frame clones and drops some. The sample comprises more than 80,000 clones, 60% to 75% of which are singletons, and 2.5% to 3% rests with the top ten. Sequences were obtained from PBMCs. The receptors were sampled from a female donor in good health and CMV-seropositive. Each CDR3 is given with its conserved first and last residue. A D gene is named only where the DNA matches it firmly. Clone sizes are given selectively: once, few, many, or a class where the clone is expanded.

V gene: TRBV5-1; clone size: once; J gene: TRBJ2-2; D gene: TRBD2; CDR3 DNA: TGCGCCAGCAGCTTGGGACTAGCGGCCAGGGAGCTGTTTTTT; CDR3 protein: CASSLGLAARELFF
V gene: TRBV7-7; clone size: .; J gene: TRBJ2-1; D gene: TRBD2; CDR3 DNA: TGTGCTAGCAGCCTCGGGGGGGCGGCCAATGAGCAGTTCTTC; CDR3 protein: CASSLGGAANEQFF
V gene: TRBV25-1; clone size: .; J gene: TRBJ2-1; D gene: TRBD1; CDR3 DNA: TGTGCCAGCAGTGATGGGACAGTAGACAATGAGCAGTTCTTC; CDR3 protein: CASSDGTVDNEQFF
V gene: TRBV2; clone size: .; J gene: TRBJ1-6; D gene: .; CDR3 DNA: TGTGCCAGCGTTCACCCGGGATTTTTTTCACCCCTCCACTTT; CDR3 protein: CASVHPGFFSPLHF
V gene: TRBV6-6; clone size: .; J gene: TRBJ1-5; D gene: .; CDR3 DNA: TGTGCCAGCACCCAACGGGGGGGAAGCAATCAGCCCCAGCATTTT; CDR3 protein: CASTQRGGSNQPQHF
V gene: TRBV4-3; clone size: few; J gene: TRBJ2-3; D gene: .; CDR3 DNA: TGCGCCAGCAGCCAAGATTTGAGAGGGCTAGATACGCAGTATTTT; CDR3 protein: CASSQDLRGLDTQYF
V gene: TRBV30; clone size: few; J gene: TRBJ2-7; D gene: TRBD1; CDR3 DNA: TGTGCCGGAGGACAGGGGGCCTCCTACGAGCAGTACTTC; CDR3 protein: CAGGQGASYEQYF
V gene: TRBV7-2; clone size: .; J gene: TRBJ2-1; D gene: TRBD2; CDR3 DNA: TGTGCCAGCAGCCCAGCGGGGGGCAATTCCTACAATGAGCAGTTCTTC; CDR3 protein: CASSPAGGNSYNEQFF
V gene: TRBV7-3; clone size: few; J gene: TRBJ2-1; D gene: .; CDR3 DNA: TGTGCCAGCAGCCCACCTAATGGTGGGCAGTTCTTC; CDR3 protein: CASSPPNGGQFF
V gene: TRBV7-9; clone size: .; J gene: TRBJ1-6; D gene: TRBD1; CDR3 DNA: TGTGCCAGCAGTCGGGACAGGGGGACGTCTTCCACACCCCTCCACTTT; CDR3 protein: CASSRDRGTSSTPLHF
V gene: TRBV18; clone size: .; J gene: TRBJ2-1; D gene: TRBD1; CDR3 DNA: TGTGCCAGCTCACCCGGACGGGACAGGGGAGGTGAGCAGTTCTTC; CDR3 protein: CASSPGRDRGGEQFF
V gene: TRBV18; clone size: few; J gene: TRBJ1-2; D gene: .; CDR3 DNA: TGTGCCAGCTCACCACCGGCAGGGTTCGTCGGCTACACCTTC; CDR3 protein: CASSPPAGFVGYTF
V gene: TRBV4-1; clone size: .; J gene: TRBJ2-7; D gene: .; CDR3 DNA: TGCGCCAGCAGCAGGGAAGGGGGATACGAGCAGTACTTC; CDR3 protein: CASSREGGYEQYF
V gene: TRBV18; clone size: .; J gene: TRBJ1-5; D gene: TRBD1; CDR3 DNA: TGTGCCAGCTCACCGGGACAGGGGAATCAGCCCCAGCATTTT; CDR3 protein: CASSPGQGNQPQHF
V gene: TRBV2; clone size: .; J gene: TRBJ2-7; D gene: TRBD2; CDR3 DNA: TGTGCCAGCAGTGCTTGGGGGGGGACGGATGACTACGAGCAGTACTTC; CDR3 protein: CASSAWGGTDDYEQYF
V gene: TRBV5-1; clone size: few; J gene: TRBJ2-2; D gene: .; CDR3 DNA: TGCGCCAGCAAGGAAGGGGACACCGGGGAGCTGTTTTTT; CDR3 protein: CASKEGDTGELFF
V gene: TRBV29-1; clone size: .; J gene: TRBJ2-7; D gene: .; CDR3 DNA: TGCAGCGTTGTAGGACTCTTGACCGAGCAGTACTTC; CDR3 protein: CSVVGLLTEQYF
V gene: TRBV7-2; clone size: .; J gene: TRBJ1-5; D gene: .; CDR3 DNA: TGTGCCAGCAGCTTTTACAATCAGCCCCAGCATTTT; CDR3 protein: CASSFYNQPQHF
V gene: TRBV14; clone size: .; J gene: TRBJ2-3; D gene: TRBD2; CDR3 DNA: TGTGCCAGCAGCCCCTCCGTTAGGACTAGCGGGAGGGAGGCAGATACGCAGTATTTT; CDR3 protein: CASSPSVRTSGREADTQYF
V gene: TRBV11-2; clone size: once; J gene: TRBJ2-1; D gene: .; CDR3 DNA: TGTGCCAGCAGCTTACCGAGGGCTGAGCAGTTCTTC; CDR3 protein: CASSLPRAEQFF
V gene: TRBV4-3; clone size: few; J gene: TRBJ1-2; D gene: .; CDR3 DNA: TGCGCCAGCAGCCAAGACCGCGGGGCGGGGTATGGCTACACCTTC; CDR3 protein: CASSQDRGAGYGYTF
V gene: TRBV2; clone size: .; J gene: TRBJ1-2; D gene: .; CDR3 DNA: TGTGCCAGCACCCGGGGGGCCGGGGATGGCTACACCTTC; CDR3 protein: CASTRGAGDGYTF
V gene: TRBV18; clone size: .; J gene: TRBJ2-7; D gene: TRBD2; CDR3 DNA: TGTGCCAGCTCACGACTAGCGGTCTGGGAGCAGTACTTC; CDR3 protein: CASSRLAVWEQYF
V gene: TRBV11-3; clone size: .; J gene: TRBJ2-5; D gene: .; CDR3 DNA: TGTGCCAGCAGCTTAGGTTTCTTCAGAGGGCAAGAGACCCAGTACTTC; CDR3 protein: CASSLGFFRGQETQYF
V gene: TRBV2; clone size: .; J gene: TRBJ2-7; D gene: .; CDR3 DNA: TGTGCCAGCAGTGCGGAGGGCCACGAGCAGTACTTC; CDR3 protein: CASSAEGHEQYF
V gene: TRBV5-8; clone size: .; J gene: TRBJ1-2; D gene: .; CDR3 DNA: TGTGCCAGCAGCCCCGAACATCCTAACTATGGCTACACCTTC; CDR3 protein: CASSPEHPNYGYTF
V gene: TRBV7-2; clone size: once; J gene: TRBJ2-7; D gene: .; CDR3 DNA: TGTGCCAGCAGCCCGAGACACAGGAGCAGCTACGAGCAGTACTTC; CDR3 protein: CASSPRHRSSYEQYF
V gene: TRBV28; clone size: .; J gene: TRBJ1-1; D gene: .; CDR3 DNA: TGTGCCAGCAGAAGGGGACTCCCGGGAACTGAAGCTTTCTTT; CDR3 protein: CASRRGLPGTEAFF
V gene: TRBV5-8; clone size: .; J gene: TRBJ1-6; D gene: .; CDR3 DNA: TGTGCCAGCAGCTTGTTCCAGGCAGCATCAAGTTCACCCCTCCACTTT; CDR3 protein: CASSLFQAASSSPLHF
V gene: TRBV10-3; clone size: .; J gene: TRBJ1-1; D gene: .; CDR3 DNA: TGTGCCATCAGGGCCTCGGAAGCGGGGGCTTTCTTT; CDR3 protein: CAIRASEAGAFF
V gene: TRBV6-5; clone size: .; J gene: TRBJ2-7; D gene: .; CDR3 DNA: TGTGCCAGCAGTCCCGGGCAGGGGAACGAGCAGTACTTC; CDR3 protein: CASSPGQGNEQYF
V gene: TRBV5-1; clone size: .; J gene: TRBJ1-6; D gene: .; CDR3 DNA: TGCGCCAGCAGCATAAGACAGGCCGATTCACCCCTCCACTTT; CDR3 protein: CASSIRQADSPLHF
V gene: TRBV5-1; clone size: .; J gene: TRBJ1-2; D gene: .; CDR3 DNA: TGCGCCAGCAGCTTTTCACAGGGAGATGGCTATGGCTACACCTTC; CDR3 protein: CASSFSQGDGYGYTF
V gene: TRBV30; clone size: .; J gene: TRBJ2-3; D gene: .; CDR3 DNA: TGTGCCTGGACCCCTGGCGGGGTTGGTGATACGCAGTATTTT; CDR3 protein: CAWTPGGVGDTQYF
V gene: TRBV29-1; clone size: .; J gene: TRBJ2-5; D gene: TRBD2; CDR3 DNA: TGCAGCGTCCCGACTAGCGGGGGCCGGGAGACCCAGTACTTC; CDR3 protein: CSVPTSGGRETQYF
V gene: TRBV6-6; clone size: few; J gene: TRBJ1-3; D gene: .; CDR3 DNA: TGTGCCAGCAAGGGGGGGAGTGGAAACACCATATATTTT; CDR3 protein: CASKGGSGNTIYF
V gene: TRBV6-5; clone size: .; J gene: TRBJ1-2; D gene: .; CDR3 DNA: TGTGCCAGCAGTTACTCCCGGGATGTCTATGGCTACACCTTC; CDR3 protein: CASSYSRDVYGYTF
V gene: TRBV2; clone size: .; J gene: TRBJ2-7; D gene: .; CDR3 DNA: TGTGCCAGCACCCCACGTAGGTGGGCAGGGAACTCCTACGAGCAGTACTTC; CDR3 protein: CASTPRRWAGNSYEQYF
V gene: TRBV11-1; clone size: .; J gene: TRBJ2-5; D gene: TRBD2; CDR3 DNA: TGTGCCAGCAGCTTAACTAGCGGGTTAGAGACCCAGTACTTC; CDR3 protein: CASSLTSGLETQYF
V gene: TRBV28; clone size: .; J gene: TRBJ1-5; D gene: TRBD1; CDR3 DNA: TGTGCCAGCAGTTTTACGTTGGGACAGAATCAGCCCCAGCATTTT; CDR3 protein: CASSFTLGQNQPQHF
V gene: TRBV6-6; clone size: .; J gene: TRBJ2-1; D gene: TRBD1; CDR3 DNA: TGTGCCAGCAACCCTCCGGGACAGGGACCCAATGAGCAGTTCTTC; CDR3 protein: CASNPPGQGPNEQFF
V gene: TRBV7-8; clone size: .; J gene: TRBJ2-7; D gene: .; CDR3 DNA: TGTGCCAGCAGCTTGGTCGTCGGAGCCTACGAGCAGTACTTC; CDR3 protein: CASSLVVGAYEQYF
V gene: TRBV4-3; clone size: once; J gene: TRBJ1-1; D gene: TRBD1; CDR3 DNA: TGCGCCAGCAGCCCCCGGGACAGACCCTTAATCACTGAAGCTTTCTTT; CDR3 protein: CASSPRDRPLITEAFF
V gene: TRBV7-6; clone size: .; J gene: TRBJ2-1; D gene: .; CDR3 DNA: TGTGCCAGCAGCTTAGACGGCAATGAGCAGTTCTTC; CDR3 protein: CASSLDGNEQFF
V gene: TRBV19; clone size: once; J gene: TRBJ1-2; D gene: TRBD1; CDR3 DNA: TGTGCCAGTACTAGGACAGGGCCAGGTGGCTACACCTTC; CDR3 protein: CASTRTGPGGYTF
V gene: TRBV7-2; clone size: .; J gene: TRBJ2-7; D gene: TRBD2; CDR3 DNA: TGTGCCAGCAGCTCCAGGACTAGCGGGAGGGCCGTCTACGAGCAGTACTTC; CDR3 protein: CASSSRTSGRAVYEQYF
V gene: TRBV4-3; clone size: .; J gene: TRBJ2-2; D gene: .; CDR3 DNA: TGCGCCAGCAGCACAGGGCCTAACACCGGGGAGCTGTTTTTT; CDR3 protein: CASSTGPNTGELFF
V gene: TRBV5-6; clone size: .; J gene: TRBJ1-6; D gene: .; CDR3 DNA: TGTGCCAGCAGCTTGCCAGGGTCCCGTCCCCTCCACTTT; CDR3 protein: CASSLPGSRPLHF
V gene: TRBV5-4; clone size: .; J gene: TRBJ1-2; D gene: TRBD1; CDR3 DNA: TGTGCCAGCAGCCGCCCTTCCGGGACAGAAAACTATGGCTACACCTTC; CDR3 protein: CASSRPSGTENYGYTF
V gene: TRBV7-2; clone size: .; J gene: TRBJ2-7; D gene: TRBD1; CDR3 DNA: TGTGCCAGCAGCTTGGGGACAGTTCGTTACGAGCAGTACTTC; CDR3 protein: CASSLGTVRYEQYF
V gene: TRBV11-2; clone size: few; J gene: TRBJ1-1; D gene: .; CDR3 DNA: TGTGCCAGCAGCTTCCTGAGCACTGAAGCTTTCTTT; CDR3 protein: CASSFLSTEAFF
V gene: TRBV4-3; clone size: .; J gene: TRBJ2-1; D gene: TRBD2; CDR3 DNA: TGCGCCAGCAGCCAAGATAGCGGGGGCCTAAACAATGAGCAGTTCTTC; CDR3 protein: CASSQDSGGLNNEQFF
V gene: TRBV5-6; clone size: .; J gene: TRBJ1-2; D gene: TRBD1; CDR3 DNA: TGTGCCAGCAGCTTTAACAGGGGAACCTATGGCTACACCTTC; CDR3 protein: CASSFNRGTYGYTF
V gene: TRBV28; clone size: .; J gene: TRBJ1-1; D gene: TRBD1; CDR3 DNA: TGTGCCAGCACTGAGACAGGGGGGGTCACTGAAGCTTTCTTT; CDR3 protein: CASTETGGVTEAFF
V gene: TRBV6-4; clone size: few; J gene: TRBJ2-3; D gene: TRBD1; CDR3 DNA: TGTGCCAGCAGCGCCGGGACAGGTGCCACAGATACGCAGTATTTT; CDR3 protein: CASSAGTGATDTQYF
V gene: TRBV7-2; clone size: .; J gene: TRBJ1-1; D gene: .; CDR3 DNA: TGTGCCAGCAGCTTCGGACTTACAGTGAACACTGAAGCTTTCTTT; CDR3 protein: CASSFGLTVNTEAFF
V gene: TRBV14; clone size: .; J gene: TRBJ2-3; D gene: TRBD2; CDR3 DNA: TGTGCCAGCAGCCGACTAGCGCCCACAGATACGCAGTATTTT; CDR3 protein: CASSRLAPTDTQYF